Shown below are 2 T cell receptor beta chains from a single sample sequenced in a study of blood T cells in healthy people across ages. The use of a sample-barcoded 5' primer and a J-beta primer mix characterized a second PCR of about 7 to 12 cycles. One entry per CDR3 protein, called by TCRdb with MiXCR from the 5' RACE reads. The sample shows around 1,500,000 distinct CDR3 sequences, roughly 45% of them seen only once. The sequenced material came from blood. These receptors all stem from a woman between 18 and 29 years old in good health.

This clonotype was detected a few times. V is TRBV6-1 and J is TRBJ1-3; no clear D. V lost 7 bases and J lost 1, with 17 bases in between. The CDR3 covers 16 residues. The germline CDR1 and CDR2 sequences are MNHNS and SASEGT. DNA of the CDR3: TGTGCCAGCATGTTTGAGGGAAGAGGATCTGGAAACACCATATATTTT. This encodes CASMFEGRGSGNTIYF.

This chain joins TRBV3-1 and TRBJ2-4, with D perhaps given as TRBD1 or TRBD2 (5 bases each). The CDR3 has 16 amino acids. Germline loops: CDR1 LGHDT, CDR2 YNNKEL (reference sequence). V lost 3 bases and J 8 bases, leaving 20 bases between the germline ends. The CDR3 region is CASSHPNTGLGDIQYF. CDR3 nucleotides: TGTGCCAGCAGCCATCCCAACACAGGACTCGGGGACATTCAGTACTTC.